This T cell receptor (beta chain) was sequenced in a study of blood T cell repertoires in COVID-19. Overall study: COVID-19 samples from acute and convalescent phases originated in the United States, Italy and Spain.

Only in-frame clones appear in the TCRdb table, and some are missing; sequencing was by immunoSEQ multiplex PCR. The data hold about 280,000 clones, with 85% to 90% observed a single time. The CDR3 covers 14 residues. Germline-derived CDR1 and CDR2 are LGHDT and YNNKEL (reference sequence). J lost 7 bases, V lost 3 bases, and 2 bases had no gene match. This clone has a handful of counts. The specimen was peripheral blood. This sequence was found in a human donor in a cohort sampled during active COVID-19. The rearrangement links TRBV3-1 (or the pseudogene TRBV3-2) to TRBJ1-4, with 10 positions matching TRBD1. The CDR3 here is CASSHGQGGEKLFF. DNA for the CDR3: TGTGCCAGCAGCCATGGACAGGGGGGTGAAAAACTGTTTTTT.